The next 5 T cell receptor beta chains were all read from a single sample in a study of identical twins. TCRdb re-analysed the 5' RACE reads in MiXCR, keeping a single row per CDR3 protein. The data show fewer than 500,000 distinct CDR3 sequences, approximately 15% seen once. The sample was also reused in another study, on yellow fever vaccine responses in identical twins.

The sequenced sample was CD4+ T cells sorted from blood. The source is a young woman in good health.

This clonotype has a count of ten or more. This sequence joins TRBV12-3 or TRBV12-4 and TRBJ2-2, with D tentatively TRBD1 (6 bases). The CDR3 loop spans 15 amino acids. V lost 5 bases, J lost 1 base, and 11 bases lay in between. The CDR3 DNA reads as TGTGCCAGCAGTCCCCACAGGGTGAACACCGGGGAGCTGTTTTTT. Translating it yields CASSPHRVNTGELFF.

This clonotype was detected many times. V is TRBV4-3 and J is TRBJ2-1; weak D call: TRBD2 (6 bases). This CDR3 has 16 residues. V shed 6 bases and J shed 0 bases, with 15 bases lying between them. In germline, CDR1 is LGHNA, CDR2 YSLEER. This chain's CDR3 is CASSQGLKSSYNEQFF. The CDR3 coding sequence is TGCGCCAGCAGTCAGGGACTCAAGAGCTCCTACAATGAGCAGTTCTTC.

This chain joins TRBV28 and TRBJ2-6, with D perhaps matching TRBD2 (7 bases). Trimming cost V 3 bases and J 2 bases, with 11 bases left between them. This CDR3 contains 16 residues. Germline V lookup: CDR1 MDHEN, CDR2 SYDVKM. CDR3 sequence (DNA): TGTGCCAGCAGTTTGGGGGGGCTCCCTGGGGCCAACGTCCTGACTTTC. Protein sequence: CASSLGGLPGANVLTF. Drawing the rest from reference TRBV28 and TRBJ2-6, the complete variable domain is DVKVTQSSRYLVKRTGEKVFLECVQDMDHENMFWYRQDPGLGLRLIYFSYDVKMKEKGDIPEGYSVSREKKERFSLILESASTNQTSMYLCASSLGGLPGANVLTFGAGSRLTVL.

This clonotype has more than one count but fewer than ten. The CDR3 DNA follows: TGTGCCAGCACCATACTCGCCGGGACAGTCAGAGAGGATGAGCAGTTCTTC. It encodes CASTILAGTVREDEQFF. V gene TRBV28 combines with J gene TRBJ2-1; 7 bases are a match to TRBD1. After removal of 7 bases from V and 8 bases from J, the junction contained 20 bases not matched to a gene. The CDR3 sequence is 17 residues long. Germline lookup yields CDR1 MDHEN and CDR2 SYDVKM.

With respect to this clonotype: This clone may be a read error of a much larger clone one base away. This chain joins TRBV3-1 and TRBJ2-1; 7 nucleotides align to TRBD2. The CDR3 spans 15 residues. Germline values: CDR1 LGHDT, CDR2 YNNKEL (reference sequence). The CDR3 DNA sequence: TGTGCCTGCAGCCAAGATAGCGGGTTCCACAATGAGCAGTTCTTC. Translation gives CACSQDSGFHNEQFF.